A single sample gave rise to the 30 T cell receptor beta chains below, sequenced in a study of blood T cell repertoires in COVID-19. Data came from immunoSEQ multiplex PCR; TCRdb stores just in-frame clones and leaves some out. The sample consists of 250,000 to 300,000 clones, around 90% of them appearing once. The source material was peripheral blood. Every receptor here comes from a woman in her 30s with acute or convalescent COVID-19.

The CDR3 is CASSLEDRTGNEKLFF. As DNA, the CDR3 is TGTGCCAGCAGCTTAGAAGATCGAACGGGAAATGAAAAACTGTTTTTT. The rearrangement links TRBV7-2 to TRBJ1-4; D unclear. Germline CDR1 and CDR2: SGHTA and FQGNSA. V lost 1 base and J lost 5, with 14 bases in between. CDR3 length equals 16 residues.

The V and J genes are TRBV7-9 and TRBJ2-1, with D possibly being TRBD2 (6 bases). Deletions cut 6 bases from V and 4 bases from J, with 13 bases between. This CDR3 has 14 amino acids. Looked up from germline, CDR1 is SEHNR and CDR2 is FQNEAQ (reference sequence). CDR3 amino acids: CASSLAILYNEQFF. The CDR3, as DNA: TGTGCCAGCAGTCTAGCGATCTTGTACAATGAGCAGTTCTTC.

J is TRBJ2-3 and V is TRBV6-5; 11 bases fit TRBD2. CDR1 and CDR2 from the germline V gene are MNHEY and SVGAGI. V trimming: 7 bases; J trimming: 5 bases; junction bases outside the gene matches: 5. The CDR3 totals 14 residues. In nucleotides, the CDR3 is TGTGCCAGCAATCAAGGACTAGCGGGAGATACGCAGTATTTT. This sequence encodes CASNQGLAGDTQYF.

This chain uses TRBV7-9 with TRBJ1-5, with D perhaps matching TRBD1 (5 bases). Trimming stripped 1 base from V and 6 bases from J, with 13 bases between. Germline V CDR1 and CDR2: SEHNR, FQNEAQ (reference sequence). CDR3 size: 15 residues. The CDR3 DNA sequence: TGTGCCAGCAGCTTAGAGGGACTTTCGACTCAGCCCCAGCATTTT. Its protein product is CASSLEGLSTQPQHF.

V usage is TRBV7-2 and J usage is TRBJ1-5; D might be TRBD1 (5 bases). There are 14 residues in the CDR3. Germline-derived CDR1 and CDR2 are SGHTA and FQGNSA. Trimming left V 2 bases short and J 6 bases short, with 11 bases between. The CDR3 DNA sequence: TGTGCCAGCAGCTTAATCGCAGGGATTCAGCCCCAGCATTTT. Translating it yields CASSLIAGIQPQHF. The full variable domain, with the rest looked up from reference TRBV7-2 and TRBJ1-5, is GAGVSQSPSNKVTEKGKDVELRCDPISGHTALYWYRQSLGQGLEFLIYFQGNSAPDKSGLPSDRFSAERTGGSVSTLTIQRTQQEDSAVYLCASSLIAGIQPQHFGDGTRLSIL.

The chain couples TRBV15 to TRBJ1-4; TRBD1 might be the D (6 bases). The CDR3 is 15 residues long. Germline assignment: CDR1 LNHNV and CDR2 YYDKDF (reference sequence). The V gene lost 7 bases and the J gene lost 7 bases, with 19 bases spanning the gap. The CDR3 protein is CATNSKTGIGEKLFF. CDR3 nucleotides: TGTGCCACCAACTCAAAAACAGGGATTGGTGAAAAACTGTTTTTT.

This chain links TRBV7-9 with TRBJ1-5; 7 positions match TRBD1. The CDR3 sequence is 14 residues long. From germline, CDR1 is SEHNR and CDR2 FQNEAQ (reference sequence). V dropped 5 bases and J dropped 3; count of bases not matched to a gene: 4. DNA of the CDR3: TGTGCCAGCAGCGCGGGACAGTCCAATCAGCCCCAGCATTTT. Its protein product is CASSAGQSNQPQHF.

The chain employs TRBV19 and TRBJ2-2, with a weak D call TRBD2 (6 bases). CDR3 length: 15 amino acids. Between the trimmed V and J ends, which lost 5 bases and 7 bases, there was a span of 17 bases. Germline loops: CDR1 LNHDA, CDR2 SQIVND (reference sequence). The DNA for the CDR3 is TGTGCCAGTAGTGCCAGGAGGGTGGGGAACGGGGAGCTGTTTTTT. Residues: CASSARRVGNGELFF.

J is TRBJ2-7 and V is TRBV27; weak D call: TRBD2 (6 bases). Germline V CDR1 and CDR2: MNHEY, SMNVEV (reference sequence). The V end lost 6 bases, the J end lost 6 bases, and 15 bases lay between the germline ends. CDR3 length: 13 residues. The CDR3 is CASRLPGAGEQYF. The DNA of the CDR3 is TGTGCCAGCAGACTACCGGGAGCGGGCGAGCAGTACTTC.

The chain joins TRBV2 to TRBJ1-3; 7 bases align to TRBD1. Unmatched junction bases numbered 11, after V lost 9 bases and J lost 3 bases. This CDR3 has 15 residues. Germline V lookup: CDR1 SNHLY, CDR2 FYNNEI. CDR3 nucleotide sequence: TGTGCCAGTCTACAGGGGTTGACTTTTGGAAACACCATATATTTT. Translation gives CASLQGLTFGNTIYF.

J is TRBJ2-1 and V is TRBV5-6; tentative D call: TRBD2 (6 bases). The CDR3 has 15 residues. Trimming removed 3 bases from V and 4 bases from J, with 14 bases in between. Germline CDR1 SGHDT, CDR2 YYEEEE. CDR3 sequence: CASSWGVAVYNEQFF. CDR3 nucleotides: TGTGCCAGCAGCTGGGGGGTTGCGGTATACAATGAGCAGTTCTTC.

The CDR3 DNA reads TGTGCCAGCAGCCAAGGTCTAGCGGGATACTACGAGCAGTACTTC. The encoded protein is CASSQGLAGYYEQYF. The chain joins TRBV3-1 (or the pseudogene TRBV3-2) to TRBJ2-7, with TRBD2 matching 9 bases. From germline, CDR1 is LGHDT and CDR2 YNNKEL (reference sequence). The V gene end was trimmed by 1 base and the J gene end by 3 bases; junction bases not matched to a gene: 4. The CDR3 totals 15 residues.

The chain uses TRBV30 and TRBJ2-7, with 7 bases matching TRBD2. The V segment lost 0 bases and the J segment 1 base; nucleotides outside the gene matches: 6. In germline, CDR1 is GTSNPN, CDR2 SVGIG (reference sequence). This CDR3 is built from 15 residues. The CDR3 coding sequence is TGTGCCTGGAGTGTGGGCGGGAGTGGATCCTACGAGCAGTACTTC. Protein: CAWSVGGSGSYEQYF.

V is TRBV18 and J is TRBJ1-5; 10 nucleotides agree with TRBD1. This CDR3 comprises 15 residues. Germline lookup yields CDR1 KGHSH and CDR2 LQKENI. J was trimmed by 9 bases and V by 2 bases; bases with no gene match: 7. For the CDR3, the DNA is TGTGCCAGCTCACCAGGGGGGGGACAGGGGTCGCCCCAGCATTTT. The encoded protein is CASSPGGGQGSPQHF.

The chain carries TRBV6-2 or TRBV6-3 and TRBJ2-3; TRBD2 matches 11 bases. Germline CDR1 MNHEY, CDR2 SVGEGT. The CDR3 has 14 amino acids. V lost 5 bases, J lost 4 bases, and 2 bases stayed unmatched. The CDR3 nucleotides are TGTGCCAGCAGTGATAGCGGGAGGGCAGATACGCAGTATTTT. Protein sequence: CASSDSGRADTQYF.

The CDR3 is CATRQGNQPQHF. As DNA, the CDR3 is TGTGCCACCAGGCAGGGCAATCAGCCCCAGCATTTT. This chain uses TRBV24-1 with TRBJ1-5, with unresolved D. Germline loops: CDR1 KGHDR, CDR2 SFDVKD. The CDR3 is made up of 12 amino acids. The ends were cut back, 7 bases at V and 2 bases at J, with 5 bases in the middle.

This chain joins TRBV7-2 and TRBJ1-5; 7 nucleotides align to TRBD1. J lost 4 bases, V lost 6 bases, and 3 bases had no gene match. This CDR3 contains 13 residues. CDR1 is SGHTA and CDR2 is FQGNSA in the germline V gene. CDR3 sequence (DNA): TGTGCCAGCAGATCGACAGGGAATCAGCCCCAGCATTTT. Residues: CASRSTGNQPQHF.

CDR3 in amino acids: CASSSSGTSGDTQYF. DNA for the CDR3: TGTGCCAGCAGCTCCTCCGGGACTAGCGGGGATACGCAGTATTTT. The rearrangement uses TRBV7-9 and TRBJ2-3, with 12 nucleotides matching TRBD2. CDR1 and CDR2 (germline): SEHNR, FQNEAQ (reference sequence). Unmatched junction bases numbered 5, after V lost 4 bases and J lost 6 bases. This CDR3 contains 15 residues.

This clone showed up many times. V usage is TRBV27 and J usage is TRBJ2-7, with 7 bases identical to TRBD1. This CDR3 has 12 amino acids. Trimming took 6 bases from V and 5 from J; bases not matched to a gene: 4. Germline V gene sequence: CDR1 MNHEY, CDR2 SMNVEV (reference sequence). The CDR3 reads CASSGQDHEQYF. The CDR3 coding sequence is TGTGCCAGCAGCGGACAGGACCACGAGCAGTACTTC.

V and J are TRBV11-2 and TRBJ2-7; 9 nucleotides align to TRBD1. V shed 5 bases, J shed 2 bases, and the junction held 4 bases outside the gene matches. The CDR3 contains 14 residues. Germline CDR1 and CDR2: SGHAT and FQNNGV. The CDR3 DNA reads TGTGCCAGCAGCCGGACAGGGGCCACCTACGAGCAGTACTTC. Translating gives CASSRTGATYEQYF.

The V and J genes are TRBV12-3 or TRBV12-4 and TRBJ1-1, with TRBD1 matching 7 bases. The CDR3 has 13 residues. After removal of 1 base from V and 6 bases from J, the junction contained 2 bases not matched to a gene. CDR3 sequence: CASSLVQGAEAFF. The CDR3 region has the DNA TGTGCCAGCAGTTTAGTGCAGGGGGCTGAAGCTTTCTTT.

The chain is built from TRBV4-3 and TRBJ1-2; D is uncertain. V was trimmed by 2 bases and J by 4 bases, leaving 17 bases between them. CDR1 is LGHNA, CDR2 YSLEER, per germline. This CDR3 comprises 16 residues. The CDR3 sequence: CASSQLGGLAFYGYTF. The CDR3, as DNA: TGCGCCAGCAGCCAACTGGGCGGGTTGGCGTTCTATGGCTACACCTTC.

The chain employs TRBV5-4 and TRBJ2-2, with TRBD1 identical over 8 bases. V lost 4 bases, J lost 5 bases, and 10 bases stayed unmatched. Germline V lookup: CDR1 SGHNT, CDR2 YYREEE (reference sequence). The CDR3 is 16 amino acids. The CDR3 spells CASSELGQGGTGELFF. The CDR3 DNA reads TGTGCCAGCAGCGAGCTTGGACAGGGTGGTACCGGGGAGCTGTTTTTT.

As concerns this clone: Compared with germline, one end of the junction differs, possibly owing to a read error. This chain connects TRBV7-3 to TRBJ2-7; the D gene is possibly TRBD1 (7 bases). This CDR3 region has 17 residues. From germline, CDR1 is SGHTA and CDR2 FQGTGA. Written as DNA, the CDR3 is TGTGCCAGCAGCCCCTGGGCCCTACAGGGGAGGTCCTGCGAGCAGTACTTC. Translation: CASSPWALQGRSCEQYF. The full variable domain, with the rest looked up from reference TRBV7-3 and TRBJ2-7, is GAGVSQTPSNKVTEKGKYVELRCDPISGHTALYWYRQSLGQGPEFLIYFQGTGAADDSGLPNDRFFAVRPEGSVSTLKIQRTERGDSAVYLCASSPWALQGRSCEQYFGPGTRLTVT.

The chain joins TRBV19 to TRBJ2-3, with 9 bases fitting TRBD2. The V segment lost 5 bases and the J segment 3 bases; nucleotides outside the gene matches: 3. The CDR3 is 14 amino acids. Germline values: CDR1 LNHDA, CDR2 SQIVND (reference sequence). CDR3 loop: CASSEGLATDTQYF. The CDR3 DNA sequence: TGTGCCAGTAGTGAAGGACTAGCGACAGATACGCAGTATTTT.

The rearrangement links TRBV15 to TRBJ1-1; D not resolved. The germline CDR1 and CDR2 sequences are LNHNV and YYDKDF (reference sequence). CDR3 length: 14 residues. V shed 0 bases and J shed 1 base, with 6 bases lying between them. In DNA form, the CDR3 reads TGTGCCACCAGCAGAGATCGGGGGAACACTGAAGCTTTCTTT. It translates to CATSRDRGNTEAFF.

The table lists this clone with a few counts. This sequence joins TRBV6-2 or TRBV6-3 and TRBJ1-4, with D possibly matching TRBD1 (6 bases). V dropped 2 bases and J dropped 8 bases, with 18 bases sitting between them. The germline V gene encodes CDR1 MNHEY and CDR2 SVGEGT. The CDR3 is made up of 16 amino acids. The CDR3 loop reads CASSYPSGTPSEKLFF. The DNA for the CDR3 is TGTGCCAGCAGTTACCCCTCCGGGACACCATCCGAAAAACTGTTTTTT.

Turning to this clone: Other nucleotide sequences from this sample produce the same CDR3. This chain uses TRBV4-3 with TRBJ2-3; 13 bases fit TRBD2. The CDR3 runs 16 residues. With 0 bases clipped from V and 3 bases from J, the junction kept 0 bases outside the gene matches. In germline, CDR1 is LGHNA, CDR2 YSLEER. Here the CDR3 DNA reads TGCGCCAGCAGCCAAGAACTAGCGGGAGGGACAGATACGCAGTATTTT. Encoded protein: CASSQELAGGTDTQYF.

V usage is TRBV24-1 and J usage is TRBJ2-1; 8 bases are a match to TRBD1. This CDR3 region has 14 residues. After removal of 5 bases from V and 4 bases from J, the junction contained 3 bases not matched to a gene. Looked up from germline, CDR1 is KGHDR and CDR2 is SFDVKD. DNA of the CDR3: TGTGCCACCAGTGCAGGGGGCGGTTACAATGAGCAGTTCTTC. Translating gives CATSAGGGYNEQFF.

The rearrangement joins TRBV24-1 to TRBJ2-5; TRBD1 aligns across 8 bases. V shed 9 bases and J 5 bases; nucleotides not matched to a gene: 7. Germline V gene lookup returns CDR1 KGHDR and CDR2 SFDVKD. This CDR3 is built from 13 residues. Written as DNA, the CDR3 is TGTGCCACCCAAAGACAGGGGATGGAGACCCAGTACTTC. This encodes CATQRQGMETQYF.